These 22 T cell receptor beta chains were sequenced from one sample in a study of blood T cell repertoires in COVID-19. The repertoire was sequenced with immunoSEQ multiplex PCR; TCRdb's copy has only in-frame clones and lacks some. The table records approximately 200,000 clones, about 87% of them present only once. Specimen: PBMCs or T cells enriched from blood (not recorded which). The receptors stem from a man younger than 40 who had recovered from COVID-19.

The chain couples TRBV27 to TRBJ2-1; 16 nucleotides match TRBD2. From germline, CDR1 is MNHEY and CDR2 SMNVEV (reference sequence). The ends lost 1 base at V and 1 base at J; junction bases unmatched: 13. CDR3 length equals 22 residues. The CDR3 region is CASSLWVVRGLAGGRSYNEQFF. The DNA of the CDR3 is TGTGCCAGCAGTTTATGGGTCGTTCGGGGACTAGCGGGAGGGCGGTCCTACAATGAGCAGTTCTTC.

The genes are TRBV7-2 and TRBJ2-5, with D possibly being TRBD2 (5 bases). This CDR3 is built from 19 residues. V lost 1 base, J lost 4 bases, and 25 bases lay in between. The germline V gene encodes CDR1 SGHTA and CDR2 FQGNSA. The CDR3 bases are TGTGCCAGCAGCTTAGGAGCCACTACTAGTTTTCGTAATAGAGAGACCCAGTACTTC. This codes for CASSLGATTSFRNRETQYF.

The V gene is TRBV7-9, the J gene TRBJ1-2; D uncertain. The CDR3 loop spans 13 amino acids. Trimming stripped 1 base from V and 6 bases from J, with 9 bases between. Germline CDR1 reads SEHNR; CDR2 reads FQNEAQ (reference sequence). The CDR3 DNA follows: TGTGCCAGCAGCTTAGTGCCCGAGAATGGCTACACCTTC. This sequence encodes CASSLVPENGYTF.

The chain has TRBV6-5 and TRBJ2-7, with 10 bases aligning to TRBD1. CDR1 and CDR2 from the germline V gene are MNHEY and SVGAGI. This CDR3 has 15 amino acids. V trimming: 0 bases; J trimming: 5 bases; junction bases outside the gene matches: 4. CDR3 nucleotides: TGTGCCAGCAGTTACTCGGGACAGGGGAGTCACGAGCAGTACTTC. Translated: CASSYSGQGSHEQYF.

This clone was seen just once. CDR3: CASSFTPGDREQYF. Written as DNA, the CDR3 is TGCGCCAGCAGCTTCACGCCAGGGGATCGCGAGCAGTACTTC. The rearrangement links TRBV5-1 to TRBJ2-7; D is perhaps TRBD1 (6 bases). This CDR3 is 14 amino acids long. Trimming removed 2 bases from V and 6 bases from J, with 15 bases in between. Germline loops: CDR1 SGHRS, CDR2 YFSETQ.

The genes are TRBV10-3 and TRBJ1-1, with unresolved D. The CDR3 has 14 residues. Germline-derived CDR1 and CDR2 are ENHRY and SYGVKD. V shed 3 bases and J shed 11 bases, with 19 bases lying between them. DNA for the CDR3: TGTGCCATCAGTGAATCGAGGGCCCCGCTTGAGGCTTTCTTT. It is translated as CAISESRAPLEAFF.

The rearrangement joins TRBV27 to TRBJ2-1; 9 nucleotides match TRBD1. The germline CDR1 and CDR2 sequences are MNHEY and SMNVEV (reference sequence). The CDR3 is made up of 15 amino acids. J was trimmed by 5 bases and V by 4 bases; bases with no gene match: 6. In DNA form, the CDR3 reads TGTGCCAGCAGTTGGGGGACAGGGATCGACAATGAGCAGTTCTTC. The encoded protein is CASSWGTGIDNEQFF.

V and J are TRBV6-5 and TRBJ1-1; TRBD1 might be the D (5 bases). The CDR3 runs to 14 residues. Germline lookup yields CDR1 MNHEY and CDR2 SVGAGI. V lost 9 bases and J 4 bases, leaving 18 bases between the germline ends. In DNA, the CDR3 is TGTGCCAGGACTCAGGCGGGGGAGAGCACTGAAGCTTTCTTT. The encoded protein is CARTQAGESTEAFF.

Regarding this clone: The junction and the germline gene differ at one end; a read error may be behind it. The V call is TRBV9, the J call TRBJ1-5, with 9 bases aligning to TRBD1. This CDR3 comprises 11 residues. The germline V gene has CDR1 SGDLS and CDR2 YYNGEE. The CDR3 spells CASIPDRDRAF. The CDR3 nucleotides read TGTGCCAGCATCCCCGACCGGGACAGGGCTTTT.

The chain is built from TRBV14 and TRBJ1-2; D might be TRBD1 (5 bases). Between the trimmed V and J ends, which lost 1 base and 8 bases, there was a span of 11 bases. Germline V lookup: CDR1 SGHDN, CDR2 FVKESK. The CDR3 is made up of 13 amino acids. CDR3 DNA sequence: TGTGCCAGCAGCCAAGTAGCGGGGCACGGCTACACCTTC. Protein sequence: CASSQVAGHGYTF.

The rearrangement links TRBV5-1 to TRBJ1-3; no firm D call. V was pared by 1 base and J by 4 bases, with 12 bases between. CDR1 and CDR2 from the germline V gene are SGHRS and YFSETQ. This CDR3 spans 15 amino acids. CDR3 bases: TGCGCCAGCAGCTTGTTAGAAGCTTCCGGAAACACCATATATTTT. Translation gives CASSLLEASGNTIYF.

This clone was seen only a few times. The J gene is TRBJ1-3, the V gene TRBV29-1; 7 positions agree with TRBD1. The CDR3 has 15 amino acids. Germline loops: CDR1 SQVTM, CDR2 ANQGSEA. The V segment lost 1 base and the J segment 0 bases; nucleotides outside the gene matches: 3. Here the CDR3 DNA reads TGCAGCGTTGAAGGAGACAGGGACTCTGGAAACACCATATATTTT. It codes for CSVEGDRDSGNTIYF.

The chain joins TRBV10-3 to TRBJ1-6, with D maybe TRBD1 (5 bases). The CDR3 totals 17 residues. V was cut by 6 bases and J by 0 bases, with 15 bases left in between. Germline lookup yields CDR1 ENHRY and CDR2 SYGVKD. DNA for the CDR3: TGTGCCATCAGGGGGACTGACACGAGCTCCTATAATTCACCCCTCCACTTT. Protein sequence: CAIRGTDTSSYNSPLHF.

A remark on this clone: This sample includes further DNA sequences coding for the same CDR3. V is TRBV19 and J is TRBJ2-7; no clear D. V shed 1 base and J shed 4 bases, with 8 bases lying between them. The CDR3 runs to 13 residues. CDR1 is LNHDA and CDR2 is SQIVND in the germline V gene (reference sequence). The CDR3 DNA is TGTGCCAGTAGTATAGGACGAGGATACGAGCAGTACTTC. This codes for CASSIGRGYEQYF.

The chain employs TRBV27 and TRBJ1-5; the D gene is possibly TRBD1 (5 bases). Germline values: CDR1 MNHEY, CDR2 SMNVEV (reference sequence). V lost 6 bases and J 5 bases, leaving 17 bases between the germline ends. The CDR3 has 15 residues. The CDR3 spells CASRGFWGGDQPQHF. CDR3 in DNA: TGTGCCAGCAGAGGTTTCTGGGGGGGAGATCAGCCCCAGCATTTT.

This chain uses TRBV30 with TRBJ2-2; D is uncertain. The germline gives CDR1 GTSNPN, CDR2 SVGIG (reference sequence). There are 14 residues in the CDR3. V dropped 0 bases and J dropped 4 bases, with 9 bases sitting between them. The CDR3 sequence is CAWSVLASTGELFF. Here the CDR3 DNA reads TGTGCCTGGAGTGTTCTCGCTAGCACCGGGGAGCTGTTTTTT.

In its sample, this clone was seen a few times. This rearrangement joins TRBV7-5 to TRBJ1-1; no DNA check was done on the table's D call, TRBD1. TRBV7-5 is flagged as a pseudogene. This CDR3 comprises 14 residues. The CDR3 DNA sequence: TGTGCCAGAAGGCTGAAACAGGGGGAGACTGAAGCTTTCTTT. Translated, it gives CARRLKQGETEAFF.

This sequence joins TRBV21-1 and TRBJ1-1; TRBD1 was called by the table and not checked on the DNA. TRBV21-1 is a pseudogene locus. This CDR3 region has 16 residues. The CDR3 DNA sequence: TGTGCCAGCAGCAGTCCCGTGGAGGGGGCGAACACTGAAGCTTTCTTT. Protein: CASSSPVEGANTEAFF.

The chain carries TRBV5-4 and TRBJ1-2; D ambiguous. The CDR3 has 13 residues. Trimming took off 2 bases at V and 0 bases at J, with 5 bases between the two ends. Germline V gene sequence: CDR1 SGHNT, CDR2 YYREEE (reference sequence). For the CDR3, the DNA is TGTGCCAGCAGCTTACAAGCTAACTATGGCTACACCTTC. Translation gives CASSLQANYGYTF.

This clone showed up just once. The same CDR3 can be traced to other DNA sequences in this sample. The chain employs TRBV5-1 and TRBJ2-7; D is possibly TRBD2 (6 bases). CDR1 and CDR2 from the germline V gene are SGHRS and YFSETQ. The CDR3 contains 14 residues. The V end lost 0 bases, the J end lost 1 base, and 8 bases lay between the germline ends. The CDR3: CASSLGGESYEQYF. The CDR3 DNA reads TGCGCCAGCAGCTTGGGCGGGGAATCCTACGAGCAGTACTTC.

The V and J genes are TRBV30 and TRBJ1-2; D is perhaps TRBD1 (6 bases). CDR1 is GTSNPN, CDR2 SVGIG, per germline (reference sequence). The V gene lost 5 bases and the J gene lost 7 bases, with 20 bases spanning the gap. The CDR3 spans 14 residues. The CDR3 nucleotides are TGTGCCTGGGACCGGACAGAGGGTTTAGGTGGCTACACCTTC. This translates into CAWDRTEGLGGYTF.

The genes are TRBV28 and TRBJ2-2; no firm D call. This CDR3 contains 13 residues. In germline, CDR1 is MDHEN, CDR2 SYDVKM. Trimming removed 5 bases from V and 6 bases from J, with 10 bases in between. The CDR3 region is CASSLISAGELFF. DNA for the CDR3: TGTGCCAGCAGTCTAATTTCTGCCGGGGAGCTGTTTTTT.